Shown below are 5 T cell receptor beta chains from a single sample sequenced in a study of T cell responses to AZD1222 COVID-19 vaccine. Profiling relied on immunoSEQ multiplex PCR, and the TCRdb table lists in-frame clones only, not all of them. The table records roughly 170,000 clones, roughly nine tenths of them present only once. Sample: peripheral blood, taken on day 0 of AZD1222 vaccination. The receptors were sampled from an adult in good health.

The V and J genes are TRBV28 and TRBJ2-2, with TRBD2 as a possible D gene (6 bases). CDR3 length: 16 amino acids. V shed 3 bases and J shed 0 bases, with 11 bases lying between them. Germline loops: CDR1 MDHEN, CDR2 SYDVKM. The CDR3 is CASSLNGGPNTGELFF. CDR3 in DNA: TGTGCCAGCAGTTTGAACGGAGGGCCGAACACCGGGGAGCTGTTTTTT.

Only a few counts were recorded for this clone. The chain has TRBV28 and TRBJ2-7; TRBD2 matches at 11 bases. Germline V lookup: CDR1 MDHEN, CDR2 SYDVKM. V shed 6 bases, J shed 2 bases, and the junction held 15 bases outside the gene matches. The CDR3 has 18 residues. In DNA, the CDR3 is TGTGCCAGCAGGCTGACTAGCGGGAATTTTGGAATTGCCTACGAGCAGTACTTC. Protein sequence: CASRLTSGNFGIAYEQYF. Combining the CDR3 with reference TRBV28 and TRBJ2-7 gives the whole variable domain DVKVTQSSRYLVKRTGEKVFLECVQDMDHENMFWYRQDPGLGLRLIYFSYDVKMKEKGDIPEGYSVSREKKERFSLILESASTNQTSMYLCASRLTSGNFGIAYEQYFGPGTRLTVT.

The chain combines TRBV23-1 with TRBJ1-1; D is unresolved. TRBV23-1 is an ORF, with its function uncertain. V was cut by 0 bases and J by 3 bases, with 2 bases left in between. This CDR3 region has 12 residues. CDR3 sequence: CASSQSHTEAFF. As DNA, the CDR3 is TGCGCCAGCAGTCAATCGCACACTGAAGCTTTCTTT.

The chain couples TRBV18 to TRBJ1-1; weak D call: TRBD1 (5 bases). V lost 3 bases to trimming and J lost 2 bases, with 10 bases between them. Looked up from germline, CDR1 is KGHSH and CDR2 is LQKENI. The CDR3 length is 14 residues. The CDR3 loop is CASSPGGVNTEAFF. The CDR3 nucleotides read TGTGCCAGCTCACCTGGGGGAGTAAACACTGAAGCTTTCTTT.

This clone was counted once. Written as DNA, the CDR3 is TGTGCCAGCAGCTTGGTTGGAGGGGGTGGAGAGACCCAGTACTTC. Protein product: CASSLVGGGGETQYF. The V and J genes are TRBV5-4 and TRBJ2-5; D tentatively fits TRBD1 or TRBD2 (6 bases each). The CDR3 totals 15 residues. CDR1 is SGHNT and CDR2 is YYREEE in the germline V gene (reference sequence). V was trimmed by 0 bases and J by 4 bases, leaving 13 bases between them.